Given below is one TCR beta chain in context. The antigen remains undetermined. There are 15 residues in the CDR3. The V gene end was trimmed by 4 bases and the J gene end by 7 bases; junction bases not matched to a gene: 10. Germline lookup yields CDR1 SEHNR and CDR2 FQNEAQ (reference sequence). The PCR used 60 Vbeta and 13 Jbeta primers. TCRdb keeps only in-frame clones here, not all; method: immunoSEQ multiplex PCR. The table has hundreds of thousands of clones, roughly 82% seen once. The sample originates from a study of cytomegalovirus exposure and HLA in healthy donors. Findings of the study overall: TCR beta V segments were, for the most part, productive about 87% or about 30% of the time in an earlier analysis. Confirmation was obtained in vitro that a few CMV-associated chains are specific for CMV antigens. Presence/absence analyses assumed roughly uniform sequencing depth across donors. With further analysis later on, most CMV-associated TCR beta chains appeared HLA-restricted.

The chain is built from TRBV7-9 and TRBJ2-7; 10 nucleotides agree with TRBD2. Sequenced sample: PBMCs. This clonotype was sampled from a man aged 40-49 years in good health and CMV-seropositive. CDR3 bases: TGTGCCAGCAGCTCCAGCGGGAGGGCATCGTTAGAGCAGTACTTC. Amino acid sequence: CASSSSGRASLEQYF.